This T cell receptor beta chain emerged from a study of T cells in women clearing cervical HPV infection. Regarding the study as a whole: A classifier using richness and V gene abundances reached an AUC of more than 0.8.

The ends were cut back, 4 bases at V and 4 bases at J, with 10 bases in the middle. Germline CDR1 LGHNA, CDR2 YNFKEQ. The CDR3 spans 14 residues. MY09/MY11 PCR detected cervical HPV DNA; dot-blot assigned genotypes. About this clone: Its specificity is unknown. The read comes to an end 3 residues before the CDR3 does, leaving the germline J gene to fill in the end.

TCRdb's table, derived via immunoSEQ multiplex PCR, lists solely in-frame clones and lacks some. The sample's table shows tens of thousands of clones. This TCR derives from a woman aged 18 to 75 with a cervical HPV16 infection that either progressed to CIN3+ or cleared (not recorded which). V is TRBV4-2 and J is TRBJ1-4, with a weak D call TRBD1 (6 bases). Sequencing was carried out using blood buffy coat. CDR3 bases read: TGTGCCAGCAGCCCTGGACAGAGTAATGAAAAA. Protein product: CASSPGQSNEK. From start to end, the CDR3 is CASSPGQSNEKLFF.